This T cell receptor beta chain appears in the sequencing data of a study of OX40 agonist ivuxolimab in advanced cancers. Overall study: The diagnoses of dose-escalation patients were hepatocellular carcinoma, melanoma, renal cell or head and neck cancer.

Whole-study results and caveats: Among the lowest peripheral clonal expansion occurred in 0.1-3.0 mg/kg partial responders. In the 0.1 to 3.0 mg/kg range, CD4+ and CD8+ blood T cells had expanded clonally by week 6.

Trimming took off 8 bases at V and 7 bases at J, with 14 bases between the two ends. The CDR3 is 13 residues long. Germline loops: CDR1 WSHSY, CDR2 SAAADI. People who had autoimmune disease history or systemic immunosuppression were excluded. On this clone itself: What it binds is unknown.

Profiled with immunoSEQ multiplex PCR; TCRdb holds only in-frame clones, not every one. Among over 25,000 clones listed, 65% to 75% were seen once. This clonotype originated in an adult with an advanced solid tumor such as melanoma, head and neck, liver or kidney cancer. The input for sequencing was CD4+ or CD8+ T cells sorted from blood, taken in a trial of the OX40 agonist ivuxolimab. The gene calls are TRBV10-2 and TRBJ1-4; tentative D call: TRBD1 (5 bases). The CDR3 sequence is CASGALRGEKLFF. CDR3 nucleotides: TGCGCCAGCGGGGCCCTGAGGGGTGAAAAACTGTTTTTT.